This T cell receptor beta chain was sequenced in a study of T-cell reconstitution after alpha-beta-depleted transplantation in children. Unique molecular identifiers were built into the TCRbeta library. TCRdb called the PCR reads again in MiXCR, with one record for every CDR3 protein. This table has hundreds of thousands of distinct CDR3 sequences, roughly 15% appearing once. The ends lost 6 bases at V and 2 bases at J; junction bases unmatched: 8. Germline assignment: CDR1 DFQATT and CDR2 SNEGSKA (reference sequence). The CDR3 is 15 residues long. This clonotype has at least ten counts. The receptor comes from a human donor who donated a stem cell graft to a child with acute myeloid leukemia. The sample consisted of PBMCs from the stem cell graft donor, taken from the stem cell graft. The J gene is TRBJ2-3, the V gene TRBV20-1, with 10 nucleotides matching TRBD1. In nucleotides, the CDR3 is TGCAGTGCACCCGACAGGGGGCAGGTCACAGATACGCAGTATTTT. Translated: CSAPDRGQVTDTQYF.